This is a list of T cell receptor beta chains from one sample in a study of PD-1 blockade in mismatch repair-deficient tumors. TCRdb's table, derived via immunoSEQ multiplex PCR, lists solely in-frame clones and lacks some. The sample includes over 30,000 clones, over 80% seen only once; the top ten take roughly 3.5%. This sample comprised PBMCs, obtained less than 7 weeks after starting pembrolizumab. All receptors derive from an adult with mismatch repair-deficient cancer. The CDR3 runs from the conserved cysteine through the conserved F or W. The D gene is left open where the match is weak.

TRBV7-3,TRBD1,CASSLLGTGTGAQSGANVLTF
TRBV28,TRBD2,CASSTSWETQYF
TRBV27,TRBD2,CASRRGLAAKNIQYF
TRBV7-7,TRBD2,CASSAGLANTGELFF
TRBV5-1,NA,CASSLPSSYEQYF
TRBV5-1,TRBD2,CASGLAGPSYEQYF
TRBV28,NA,CASSLSASSGYTF
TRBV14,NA,CASSHAYSGANVLTF
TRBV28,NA,CASSLWEQGSPLHF
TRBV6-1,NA,CASNFFPEPQHF
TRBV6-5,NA,CASSSQGGGEQYF
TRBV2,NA,CASTRGGRYGYTF
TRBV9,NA,CASSQQGANQPQHF
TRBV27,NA,CASSPLGGLSNQPQHF
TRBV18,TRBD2,CASSPGTSGRNEQFF
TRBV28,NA,CASMGRRWAGELFF
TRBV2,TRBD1,CASSKTGQETQYF
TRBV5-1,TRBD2,CASSSTSGRSGELFF
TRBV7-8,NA,CASSLEGVNSYNEQFF
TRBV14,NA,CASSQYGSGSYEQYF
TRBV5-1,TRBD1,CASSFAGGDYGYTF
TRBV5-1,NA,CASSLKLGREVNAFF